This TCR beta chain originates from a study of T cells after posttransplantation cyclophosphamide. Study-wide points: Blood and skin or GI T cell repertoires showed limited TRB overlap. After PTCy, TRB diversity resembled that of CNI/methotrexate controls. Donor-recipient repertoire similarity was low at 1-2 months, rising over year one.

The CDR3 consists of 17 residues. J lost 0 bases, V lost 6 bases, and 4 bases had no gene match. Germline V gives CDR1 ENHRY, CDR2 SYGVKD. Only in-frame clones appear in the TCRdb table, and some are missing; sequencing was by immunoSEQ multiplex PCR. The sample lists about 53,000 clones, around 84% seen once, with less than 3.5% in the top ten. Points on this clone: What it binds is not known.

The chain uses TRBV10-3 and TRBJ2-1; 14 nucleotides match TRBD2. This TCR derives from a man aged 30-40 years with a blood cancer, CMV-positive, and with a related stem cell donor. Input material: PBMCs. CDR3 amino acids: CAISQGLAGASYNEQFF. The CDR3, as DNA: TGTGCCATCAGCCAGGGACTAGCGGGAGCCTCCTACAATGAGCAGTTCTTC.